The following is a TCR beta chain sequence with its context. The target antigen is unknown. The data were obtained in a study of OX40 agonist ivuxolimab in advanced cancers. As for the study in general: Three patients got partial responses; one had hepatocellular carcinoma and two had cutaneous melanoma. Study-level findings and limits: Still undetermined is the antigen specificity of the expanded peripheral T cells. Relative to CD4+, CD8+ T cells held more expanded clones on average. In the 0.1-3.0 mg/kg groups, partial responders showed among the lowest expansion.

Profiling relied on immunoSEQ multiplex PCR, and the TCRdb table lists in-frame clones only, not all of them. Of around 35,000 clones in the sample, 81% were seen once. The TCR sequence derives from an adult with an advanced solid tumor such as melanoma, head and neck, liver or kidney cancer. The starting material was CD4+ or CD8+ T cells sorted from blood, obtained in a trial of the OX40 agonist ivuxolimab.

The CDR3 bases are TGTGCCAGCAGGCGAGAGCTTAGGGGCGATTTGTGGGAGCAGTACTTC. It is translated as CASRRELRGDLWEQYF. This sequence joins TRBV21-1 and TRBJ2-7; the D call of TRBD1 is as the table states it, not checked on the DNA. TRBV21-1 is deemed a pseudogene. This CDR3 is built from 16 residues.